The 25 T cell receptor beta chains reported below all come from one sample, sequenced in a study of blood T cells in healthy people across ages. Sample-barcoded 5' priming and a J-beta primer mix drove a second PCR of roughly 6 to 12 cycles. TCRdb itself ran the 5' RACE reads through MiXCR, one entry per CDR3 protein. The table records about 1.8 million distinct CDR3 sequences, less than 50% of them present only once. The sample consisted of blood. Receptors originate from a woman aged 40 to 55 in good health.

This clonotype was seen only a few times. The chain links TRBV5-1 to TRBJ2-5; D is possibly TRBD1 (6 bases). The CDR3 consists of 16 residues. Germline lookup yields CDR1 SGHRS and CDR2 YFSETQ. The ends were cut back, 7 bases at V and 4 bases at J, with 23 bases in the middle. CDR3 amino acids: CASHDRPEFVRETQYF. The CDR3 DNA reads as TGCGCCAGCCACGACAGGCCCGAGTTTGTAAGAGAGACCCAGTACTTC.

The chain joins TRBV20-1 to TRBJ2-7; D possibly corresponds to TRBD2 (6 bases). V shed 6 bases and J shed 5 bases, with 17 bases lying between them. Per the germline V gene, CDR1 is DFQATT and CDR2 is SNEGSKA (reference sequence). This CDR3 comprises 13 residues. The CDR3 bases are TGCAGTGCCGGATCCGGGGGACGGGACGAGCAGTACTTC. It specifies CSAGSGGRDEQYF.

The rearrangement uses TRBV6-2 or TRBV6-3 and TRBJ2-5; 9 positions match TRBD1. CDR1 and CDR2 (germline): MNHEY, SVGEGT. J lost 11 bases, V lost 5 bases, and 21 bases had no gene match. There are 17 residues in the CDR3. The CDR3 is CASSNPKPGQGYNEQYF. The CDR3 DNA follows: TGTGCCAGCAGTAACCCGAAACCGGGACAGGGCTACAATGAGCAGTACTTC.

Only a few counts were recorded for this clonotype. In DNA form, the CDR3 reads TGTGCCAGCAGCCGCCCAGGCTCCTACGAGCAGTACTTC. Protein: CASSRPGSYEQYF. This chain links TRBV11-2 with TRBJ2-7; D remains ambiguous. The CDR3 runs to 13 residues. Germline values: CDR1 SGHAT, CDR2 FQNNGV. V was cut by 5 bases and J by 0 bases, with 8 bases left in between.

The V and J genes are TRBV20-1 and TRBJ2-4, with 7 bases identical to TRBD1. Per the germline V gene, CDR1 is DFQATT and CDR2 is SNEGSKA (reference sequence). This CDR3 has 12 amino acids. V trimming: 2 bases; J trimming: 9 bases; junction bases outside the gene matches: 4. The CDR3 loop reads CSARQGETIQYF. The DNA for the CDR3 is TGCAGTGCTAGACAGGGGGAAACCATTCAGTACTTC.

This sequence joins TRBV20-1 and TRBJ1-4, with 7 positions matching TRBD1. Per germline, CDR1 DFQATT and CDR2 SNEGSKA (reference sequence). V shed 0 bases and J 6 bases; nucleotides not matched to a gene: 4. CDR3 length: 14 amino acids. The CDR3 protein is CSARDHRGDEKLFF. The CDR3 coding sequence is TGCAGTGCTAGAGATCACAGGGGAGATGAAAAACTGTTTTTT.

The chain recombines TRBV11-1 with TRBJ2-3, with D possibly being TRBD1 or TRBD2 (5 bases each). The CDR3 sequence is 18 residues long. V gave up 1 base and J gave up 2 bases, with 19 bases separating them. CDR1 is SGHAT, CDR2 FQDESV, per germline (reference sequence). The DNA for the CDR3 is TGTGCCAGCAGCTTAGACTTAGAGGGGCCTCGATACACAGATACGCAGTATTTT. This translates into CASSLDLEGPRYTDTQYF.

This rearrangement joins TRBV20-1 to TRBJ2-5; D assignment may be TRBD1 or TRBD2 (5 bases each). Germline CDR1 and CDR2: DFQATT and SNEGSKA (reference sequence). Trimming pared 1 base from V and 7 bases from J, leaving 13 bases between. The CDR3 extends over 13 amino acids. CDR3 region: CSARGAGAGTQYF. DNA for the CDR3: TGCAGTGCTAGAGGGGCCGGGGCGGGGACCCAGTACTTC.

Points on this clonotype: This clone may be a read error of a much larger clone one base away. This chain uses TRBV29-1 with TRBJ1-2; D remains ambiguous. CDR1 is SQVTM and CDR2 is ANQGSEA in the germline V gene. The CDR3 extends over 13 amino acids. The V and J ends lost 1 base and 4 bases respectively, with 10 bases between them. The CDR3 protein is CSVEGTTTYGYTF. Written as DNA, the CDR3 is TGCAGCGTTGAAGGGACGACAACCTATGGCTACACCTTC.

The V and J genes are TRBV24-1 and TRBJ2-1, with D tentatively TRBD1 or TRBD2 (7 bases each). CDR1 and CDR2 (germline): KGHDR, SFDVKD. V lost 1 base and J 4 bases, leaving 16 bases between the germline ends. This CDR3 contains 17 residues. The CDR3 nucleotides read TGTGCCACCAGTGATTTTGGGGGGGAGACAGGGTACAATGAGCAGTTCTTC. It specifies CATSDFGGETGYNEQFF.

V gene TRBV7-2 combines with J gene TRBJ2-4, with a weak D call TRBD1 (6 bases). The CDR3 runs 20 residues. Looked up from germline, CDR1 is SGHTA and CDR2 is FQGNSA. The V and J ends lost 5 bases and 1 base respectively, with 27 bases between them. In nucleotides, the CDR3 is TGTGCCAGCAGCCTCCGACAGGCAACGATTGATGGGGAGGCCAAAAACATTCAGTACTTC. Translated, it gives CASSLRQATIDGEAKNIQYF.

In its sample, this clonotype was seen a few times. V gene TRBV11-1 combines with J gene TRBJ2-5; D is possibly TRBD2 (6 bases). The CDR3 is 14 amino acids. The germline gives CDR1 SGHAT, CDR2 FQDESV (reference sequence). The germline V and J ends were trimmed by 5 bases and 4 bases, with 14 bases remaining between them. Here the CDR3 DNA reads TGTGCCAGCAGCCCACGGGAGTGGCGAGAGACCCAGTACTTC. Translating it yields CASSPREWRETQYF.

V gene TRBV6-2 or TRBV6-3 combines with J gene TRBJ1-5; D gene uncertain. Trimming stripped 2 bases from V and 6 bases from J, with 11 bases between. Germline CDR1 is MNHEY and CDR2 is SVGEGT. The CDR3 loop spans 14 amino acids. CDR3 sequence reads: CASSYPSVGQPQHF. In DNA, the CDR3 is TGTGCCAGCAGTTACCCCTCAGTGGGTCAGCCCCAGCATTTT.

This clonotype was seen more than once but under ten times. V gene TRBV6-5 combines with J gene TRBJ2-7; D not resolved. From germline, CDR1 is MNHEY and CDR2 SVGAGI. V lost 3 bases and J 2 bases, leaving 11 bases between the germline ends. The CDR3 covers 14 residues. The CDR3 region has the DNA TGTGCCAGCAGTTATCGACTGGGCCCCTACGAGCAGTACTTC. It codes for CASSYRLGPYEQYF.

The CDR3 sequence: CASSTGALSGSGYTF. The CDR3, as DNA: TGTGCCAGCAGCACGGGAGCACTCTCAGGGAGCGGCTACACCTTC. The chain couples TRBV7-2 to TRBJ1-2, with D tentatively TRBD1 (5 bases). Trimming took 5 bases from V and 8 from J, leaving 21 bases between them. CDR1 and CDR2 (germline): SGHTA, FQGNSA. The CDR3 runs to 15 residues.

CDR3 nucleotide sequence: TGTGCCATCAGAGGGACAAGCGCAGATACGCAGTATTTT. This encodes CAIRGTSADTQYF. The rearrangement joins TRBV10-3 to TRBJ2-3; TRBD1 might be the D (6 bases). V was trimmed by 6 bases and J by 4 bases, leaving 11 bases between them. Germline V gives CDR1 ENHRY, CDR2 SYGVKD. The CDR3 covers 13 residues.

This clonotype appeared once. Since the CDR3 does not end with the conserved phenylalanine or tryptophan, this likely comes from a read error. V is TRBV13 and J is TRBJ2-1; a weak D match, TRBD2 (5 bases). Trimming removed 0 bases from V and 13 bases from J, with 10 bases in between. The CDR3 extends over 12 amino acids. Germline V gene sequence: CDR1 PRHDT, CDR2 FYEKMQ (reference sequence). The CDR3 DNA sequence: TGTGCCAGCAGCTTAGGGCGGGCAGTACAGTTCGTC. It yields the protein CASSLGRAVQFV.

This clonotype was detected a few times. This chain uses TRBV20-1 with TRBJ1-5; D uncertain. Germline-derived CDR1 and CDR2 are DFQATT and SNEGSKA (reference sequence). The CDR3 runs 13 residues. Between the trimmed V and J ends, which lost 6 bases and 1 base, there was a span of 10 bases. CDR3 nucleotide sequence: TGCAGTGCGTCGGGGAGGAGCAATCAGCCCCAGCATTTT. Residues: CSASGRSNQPQHF.

The rearrangement joins TRBV6-2 or TRBV6-3 to TRBJ1-4, with no clear D. Trimming took off 2 bases at V and 5 bases at J, with 12 bases between the two ends. This CDR3 contains 15 residues. Per germline, CDR1 MNHEY and CDR2 SVGEGT. DNA of the CDR3: TGTGCCAGCAGTTACGAGTCGGTGAGGAATGAAAAACTGTTTTTT. Residues: CASSYESVRNEKLFF.

This clonotype was found a few times. The rearrangement uses TRBV20-1 and TRBJ2-7; maybe TRBD1 (6 bases). Trimming took off 5 bases at V and 0 bases at J, with 11 bases between the two ends. This CDR3 is 13 amino acids long. CDR1 is DFQATT and CDR2 is SNEGSKA in the germline V gene (reference sequence). Written as DNA, the CDR3 is TGCAGTGCTGGGACACCGAACTCCTACGAGCAGTACTTC. This encodes CSAGTPNSYEQYF.

This clonotype was counted ten times or more. V is TRBV6-6 and J is TRBJ2-3, with D perhaps TRBD2 (5 bases). Trimming took off 2 bases at V and 6 bases at J, with 6 bases between the two ends. This CDR3 region has 12 residues. Germline CDR1 MNHNY, CDR2 SVGAGI (reference sequence). The CDR3 nucleotides read TGTGCCAGCAGTTACGAGGGTGATACGCAGTATTTT. Translated, it gives CASSYEGDTQYF.

The rearrangement joins TRBV29-1 to TRBJ2-1, with no clear D. The CDR3 is made up of 11 amino acids. Trimming cost V 7 bases and J 5 bases, with 9 bases left between them. Germline CDR1 and CDR2: SQVTM and ANQGSEA. The CDR3 region has the DNA TGCAGCGGTGTATGGGACAATGAGCAGTTCTTC. It translates to CSGVWDNEQFF.

A word on this clonotype: At one end the junction does not follow the germline gene, possibly because of a read error. V gene TRBV11-2 combines with J gene TRBJ2-5; unclear D gene. The CDR3 has 16 residues. Per the germline V gene, CDR1 is SGHAT and CDR2 is FQNNGV. DNA of the CDR3: TGTGCCAGCAGCTCATTCGCCAGGACGGAACAAGAGGCCCAGTACTTC. The encoded protein is CASSSFARTEQEAQYF.

The V gene is TRBV27, the J gene TRBJ1-5, with D unclear. The CDR3 extends over 14 amino acids. V dropped 6 bases and J dropped 1 base, with 10 bases sitting between them. From germline, CDR1 is MNHEY and CDR2 SMNVEV (reference sequence). The CDR3 bases are TGTGCCAGCAGGGGAGGGTTGAGCAATCAGCCCCAGCATTTT. The encoded protein is CASRGGLSNQPQHF.

J is TRBJ2-1 and V is TRBV5-1; either TRBD1 or TRBD2 may supply D (5 bases each). Germline values: CDR1 SGHRS, CDR2 YFSETQ. The CDR3 totals 15 residues. V lost 0 bases and J lost 4, with 11 bases in between. CDR3 loop: CASSLEGSPYNEQFF. DNA of the CDR3: TGCGCCAGCAGCTTGGAGGGGAGTCCTTACAATGAGCAGTTCTTC.